Below are 10 T cell receptor beta chains sequenced from a single sample in a study of CD8+CD57+ T cells in acquired aplastic anemia (dated by TCRdb to between 2018 and 2020). TCRdb lists the instrument as Illumina HiSeq 2000. TCR beta VDJ combination and CDR3 sequence profiling used genomic DNA as the template. Using fastp trimming at Q25 and MiXCR clonotype assembly, TCRdb reanalyzed the public sequencing data and kept in-frame beta chains. Each CDR3 protein appears once, grouped with its most common genes and DNA. The sample table holds about 190,000 distinct CDR3 sequences, of which roughly half were seen once. The ten largest make up approximately 15% of the sample. The sequenced sample was sorted CD4+, CD8+, or CD8+CD57+ T cells (not recorded which) from PBMCs. These receptors were collected from a human donor in good health, serving as a control.

On this clonotype: One end of the junction is discordant with germline, which a read error may explain. The gene calls are TRBV5-1 and TRBJ2-1; D is perhaps TRBD1 or TRBD2 (6 bases each). The CDR3 has 15 residues. Germline-derived CDR1 and CDR2 are SGHRS and YFSETQ. CDR3 in amino acids: CAGSLEGGYTDTQFF. CDR3 DNA sequence: TGCGCCGGCAGCTTGGAGGGGGGTTACACAGATACGCAGTTCTTC.

The V gene is TRBV5-1, the J gene TRBJ2-1; D gene uncertain. The CDR3 has 15 residues. V dropped 0 bases and J dropped 4 bases, with 11 bases sitting between them. The germline CDR1 and CDR2 sequences are SGHRS and YFSETQ. DNA for the CDR3: TGCGCCAGCAGCTTGGCCCGGACCGAGTACAATGAGCAGTTCTTC. It yields the protein CASSLARTEYNEQFF.

This clonotype has ten or more counts. The V and J genes are TRBV20-1 and TRBJ1-4, with 9 positions matching TRBD1. CDR1 is DFQATT, CDR2 SNEGSKA, per germline (reference sequence). V trimming: 6 bases; J trimming: 10 bases; junction bases outside the gene matches: 9. CDR3 size: 13 residues. CDR3 DNA sequence: TGCAGTGCCCCACAGGGGGCGATAGGAAAACTGTTTTTT. This codes for CSAPQGAIGKLFF.

The chain has TRBV20-1 and TRBJ1-5, with TRBD1 as a possible D gene (5 bases). Trimming took 3 bases from V and 3 from J, leaving 24 bases between them. This CDR3 has 18 amino acids. Germline CDR1 is DFQATT and CDR2 is SNEGSKA (reference sequence). Here the CDR3 DNA reads TGCAGTGCTAGCCCAATTGGCCTTGGGGCGGGCCCCAATCAGCCCCAGCATTTT. This gives the protein CSASPIGLGAGPNQPQHF.

This chain joins TRBV29-1 and TRBJ2-7; D gene ambiguous. V was clipped by 4 bases and J by 5 bases, with 15 bases between them. The CDR3 loop spans 13 amino acids. In germline, CDR1 is SQVTM, CDR2 ANQGSEA. CDR3: CSVVIPGRDEQYF. CDR3 nucleotide sequence: TGCAGCGTTGTGATACCAGGCCGAGACGAGCAGTACTTC.

Only one count was recorded for this clonotype. Here the CDR3 DNA reads TGTGCCATCAGTGAGACTAGCGGGGGGCCCAGCTCCTACAATGAGCAGTTCTTC. Amino acids: CAISETSGGPSSYNEQFF. This rearrangement joins TRBV10-3 to TRBJ2-1, with 12 bases aligning to TRBD2. The CDR3 is made up of 18 amino acids. The V and J ends lost 2 bases and 0 bases, in that order; junction bases with no gene match: 5. CDR1 is ENHRY, CDR2 SYGVKD, per germline.

This rearrangement joins TRBV7-8 to TRBJ2-7; 7 bases agree with TRBD1. J gave up 4 bases and V 4 bases, and 1 base lay outside the gene matches. CDR1 is SGHVS, CDR2 FQNEAQ, per germline. The CDR3 runs to 12 residues. CDR3: CASSWDRYEQYF. The CDR3 region has the DNA TGTGCCAGCAGCTGGGACAGATACGAGCAGTACTTC. Full variable domain (remainder filled in from reference TRBV7-8 and TRBJ2-7): GAGVSQSPRYKVAKRGQDVALRCDPISGHVSLFWYQQALGQGPEFLTYFQNEAQLDKSGLPSDRFFAERPEGSVSTLKIQRTQQEDSAVYLCASSWDRYEQYFGPGTRLTVT.

This chain joins TRBV20-1 and TRBJ2-7, with D hard to call. Per germline, CDR1 DFQATT and CDR2 SNEGSKA (reference sequence). The CDR3 loop spans 14 amino acids. V gave up 3 bases and J gave up 1 base, with 13 bases separating them. The CDR3 region has the DNA TGCAGTGCTAGCGCTTATGGCCGGTCCTACGAGCAGTACTTC. This encodes CSASAYGRSYEQYF.

V and J are TRBV20-1 and TRBJ2-3; 16 bases align to TRBD2. V lost 6 bases and J lost 1; bases outside the gene matches: 13. In germline, CDR1 is DFQATT, CDR2 SNEGSKA (reference sequence). The CDR3 consists of 19 residues. This CDR3 reads CSAPRGTSGGAWGTDTQYF. CDR3 bases: TGCAGTGCCCCCAGAGGGACTAGCGGGGGGGCCTGGGGCACAGATACGCAGTATTTT.

CDR3: CASRGSVTDTQYF. The CDR3 nucleotides are TGCGCCAGTCGGGGGTCCGTCACAGATACGCAGTATTTT. The rearrangement uses TRBV5-1 and TRBJ2-3, with D perhaps matching TRBD2 (6 bases). Trimming took off 8 bases at V and 2 bases at J, with 12 bases between the two ends. CDR1 SGHRS and CDR2 YFSETQ come from the germline V gene. This CDR3 has 13 amino acids. The whole variable domain, remainder taken from reference TRBV5-1 and TRBJ2-3, is KAGVTQTPRYLIKTRGQQVTLSCSPISGHRSVSWYQQTPGQGLQFLFEYFSETQRNKGNFPGRFSGRQFSNSRSEMNVSTLELGDSALYLCASRGSVTDTQYFGPGTRLTVL.